This record covers a single T cell receptor (beta chain). Its matching antigen is unknown. The data are from a study of radiotherapy plus CTLA-4 blockade in lung cancer. Points from the study as a whole: Once radiotherapy plus ipilimumab had been given, TCR clones derived from tumor expanded in blood. According to reports, early shifts in blood T cell clones, alongside interferon-beta, forecast response most accurately.

Chemo-refractory metastatic non-small-cell lung cancer patients were treated with focal radiation plus CTLA-4 blockade with ipilimumab. The CDR3 consists of 15 residues. The germline V gene has CDR1 SGHTA and CDR2 FQGNSA. Losses at the gene ends were 0 bases for V and 5 bases for J; bases not matched to a gene: 5. The method was immunoSEQ multiplex PCR; TCRdb's version includes in-frame clones alone and lacks a portion of them. The sample holds around 38,000 clones, around 85% seen once. This rearrangement joins TRBV7-2 to TRBJ1-1, with 8 nucleotides matching TRBD1. This specimen consisted of peripheral blood, obtained from a patient treated with radiotherapy plus ipilimumab. This TCR was recovered from a human donor with non-small cell lung cancer whose response to radiotherapy plus ipilimumab could not be evaluated. The CDR3 sequence is CASSLAGQGVTEAFF. The CDR3, as DNA: TGTGCCAGCAGCTTAGCCGGACAGGGTGTAACTGAAGCTTTCTTT.